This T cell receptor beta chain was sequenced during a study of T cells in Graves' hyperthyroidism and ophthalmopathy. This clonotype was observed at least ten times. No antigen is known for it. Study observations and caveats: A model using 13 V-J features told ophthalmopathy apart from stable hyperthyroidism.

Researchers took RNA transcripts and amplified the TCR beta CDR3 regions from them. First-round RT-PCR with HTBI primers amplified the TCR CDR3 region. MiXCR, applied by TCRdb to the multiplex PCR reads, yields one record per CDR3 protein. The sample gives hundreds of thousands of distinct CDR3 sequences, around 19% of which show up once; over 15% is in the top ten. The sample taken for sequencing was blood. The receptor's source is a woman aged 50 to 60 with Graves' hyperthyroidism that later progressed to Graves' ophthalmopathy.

The CDR3 is CASSFGKGRNTGELFF. The CDR3, as DNA: TGCGCCAGCAGCTTCGGAAAAGGGCGGAACACCGGGGAGCTGTTTTTT. The chain couples TRBV5-1 to TRBJ2-2; the D is unclear. This CDR3 spans 16 amino acids. Germline V gene lookup returns CDR1 SGHRS and CDR2 YFSETQ. Between the trimmed V and J ends, which lost 2 bases and 1 base, there was a span of 12 bases.